A selection of T cell receptor beta chains follows, all from one sample in a study of T cells in Graves' hyperthyroidism and ophthalmopathy. One entry per CDR3 protein results from TCRdb running MiXCR on the multiplex PCR reads. The sample yields more than 550,000 distinct CDR3 sequences, around 19% seen once. Sequencing input: blood. Every receptor here comes from a woman between 50 and 59 years old with Graves' hyperthyroidism that later progressed to Graves' ophthalmopathy. The CDR3 runs from the conserved cysteine through the conserved F or W. The order of the fields is V gene, J gene, CDR3 protein.

TRBV3-1	TRBJ2-7	CASSANRDSYEQYF
TRBV29-1	TRBJ1-1	CSVLEDRDTEAFF
TRBV19	TRBJ1-2	CASRPSRARGYTF
TRBV18	TRBJ2-1	CASSPPVGQAYNEQFF
TRBV10-1	TRBJ1-1	CASSEYRGQGAEAFF
TRBV7-9	TRBJ2-1	CASSSTGPPLNEQFF
TRBV2	TRBJ2-3	CASSDPVGTDTQYF
TRBV29-1	TRBJ2-7	CSVENLTEGHEQYF
TRBV3-1	TRBJ2-2	CASSQGQPNTGELFF
TRBV19	TRBJ2-1	CASSESLAIAYNEQFF
TRBV7-2	TRBJ1-6	CASSQTRQPANRGGNSPLHF
TRBV6-1	TRBJ2-2	CASSEYGLAGNTGELFF
TRBV7-9	TRBJ2-5	CASSKTSGGAGETQYF
TRBV18	TRBJ1-5	CASSPGHDQPQHF
TRBV27	TRBJ1-1	CASSPESGTVNTEAFF
TRBV6-1	TRBJ1-6	CASSATSGDDSPLHF
TRBV2	TRBJ2-2	CASSLVVVTGELVF
TRBV5-1	TRBJ2-2	CASSMTGGRNTGELFF
TRBV2	TRBJ2-2	CASSEANSPLGTGELFF
TRBV7-8	TRBJ2-7	CASSLGTSGKPYEQYF
TRBV4-2	TRBJ1-1	CASSQDPVGEGNTEAFF
TRBV4-1	TRBJ2-7	CASRRTVSSYEQYF
TRBV11-2	TRBJ1-2	CASSLADRVGYTF
TRBV6-1	TRBJ2-7	CASGEQGTYEQYF
TRBV27	TRBJ1-6	CASSFPDRLNSPLHF
TRBV30	TRBJ1-1	CACQTGGLNTEAFF
TRBV4-1	TRBJ2-3	CASSLVDYSTNTQYF
TRBV7-9	TRBJ1-1	CASSLKGGRAEAFF
TRBV27	TRBJ2-4	CASSPRNADILAKNIQYF